This T cell receptor beta chain was sequenced in a study of monozygotic twins with inflammatory bowel disease (dated by TCRdb to about 2019). Background on the whole study: A total of 28 monozygotic twin pairs were included in the full study, comprising nine German pairs (four IBD-concordant, five IBD-discordant) and 19 IBD-discordant Danish pairs. Within discordant pairs, disease-associated traits were sought mainly by comparing IBD patients with their genetically identical healthy co-twins. Each individual had, on average, about 151 000 unique TCRalpha sequences and 181 000 unique TCRbeta sequences available for analysis.

A 2.5 ml peripheral blood sample was drawn into PAXgene tubes per donor and stored at -80°C. Total RNA was isolated from whole blood with the PAXgene blood miRNA kit on an automated QIAcube, without T cell sorting. Peripheral blood from monozygotic twin pairs concordant or discordant for inflammatory bowel disease was subjected to deep TCRalpha and TCRbeta repertoire profiling with unique molecular barcoding. Smoking habits were recorded for all twin pairs, and individuals were classified as current, former or never smokers. The CDR3 numbers 14 residues from cysteine through phenylalanine. No DNA accompanies this entry. CDR1 DFQATT and CDR2 SNEGSKA were looked up in the germline V gene (reference sequence). General study outcomes and caveats: IBD patients shared fewer clonotypes with other individuals than healthy twins did, most markedly in patients showing signs of disease activity. Repertoire similarity did not differ between concordant and discordant twins, which could be due to limited statistical power. No single strong signal or clonotype linked to IBD turned up in the results, so the idea that one exists was not supported. Because patients received different immunosuppressive treatments, the repertoires may have picked up extra background noise and variability between individuals. A decrease in TCRbeta repertoire diversity, as measured by inverse Simpson index, was observed in IBD patients compared with their healthy co-twins. The analysis was unable to tell apart different T cell subtypes.

As concerns this clonotype: Its specific antigen is unknown.

Receptor libraries were prepared by 5' RACE. For each TCR library, 3,000 to 3,500 ng of total RNA was used. For each sample, cDNA synthesis with SMARTScribe reverse transcriptase was split into eight separate reactions. During cDNA synthesis, unique molecular identifiers containing a 6-nucleotide sample barcode were introduced by template switching. Two nested PCRs of roughly 16 and 10 cycles amplified the TCRalpha and TCRbeta cDNA, and bead purification followed each PCR. Before amplification, the cDNA was treated with uracil DNA-glycosylase and purified using the QIAquick PCR purification kit. The second PCR was the step at which Illumina TruSeq-compatible adapters and sample-specific barcodes were added. Library quality and concentration were assessed using TapeStation and Qubit, and about 4.7 ng of each library was pooled. Sequencing of pooled libraries was carried out on an Illumina HiSeq2500 single-index Rapid Run using 2 x 100 bp reads and custom sequencing primers. In the original analysis: MiGEC version 1.2.6 was used for UMI-based consensus assembly, which corrected PCR and sequencing errors. V(D)J alignment, clonotype assembly and CDR3 extraction were performed with MiXCR version 2.1.1. To normalise gene usage, clonotype sharing and MAIT/NKT TCR abundance, the analysis used the top 1000, 10 000 and 20 000 clonotypes per sample. Diversity was computed as the inverse Simpson index with the vegan R package after downsampling to 27 000 UMIs. Paired Mann-Whitney U tests on discordant twin pairs were used, with Benjamini-Hochberg multiple-testing correction. After reprocessing by TCRdb, each CDR3 protein sequence is one entry, and no DNA is given. Clone size and V and J calls follow TCRdb, not the original study. The table kept for this sample lists about 210,000 distinct CDR3 sequences. The ten biggest clones cover approximately 1.6% of the sample.

Specimen: blood. The origin of this receptor is a human donor with ulcerative colitis or Crohn's disease, or a healthy co-twin of an affected twin (not recorded which). Here the chain combines TRBV20-1 and TRBJ2-7; TCRdb indicates TRBD1, and absent DNA this call remains unverified. The CDR3 protein is CSARPGDRTYEQYF.